This is a list of T cell receptor beta chains from one sample in a study of PD-1 blockade in classical Hodgkin lymphoma. Sequencing used immunoSEQ multiplex PCR; TCRdb keeps in-frame clones, though not all of them. The data hold about 29,000 clones, with 78% observed a single time. This specimen consisted of peripheral blood mononuclear cells (PBMCs), obtained before the second cycle of nivolumab. The receptors come from a human donor with classical Hodgkin lymphoma. Each CDR3 is given with its conserved first and last residue. Each record gives: V gene, clone size, J gene, D gene, CDR3 DNA, CDR3 protein. A D gene is named only where the DNA matches it firmly. Some rows mark clone size as missing; the rest say once, few, many or name a class of expanded clone.

TRBV6-5	.	TRBJ1-1	TRBD1	TGTGCCAGCAGTATCGGGACAGGGGCGAGTACTGAAGCTTTCTTT	CASSIGTGASTEAFF
TRBV19	.	TRBJ1-4	.	TGTGCCAGTAGGAATCAGGGGAGTGAAAAACTGTTTTTT	CASRNQGSEKLFF
TRBV27	.	TRBJ2-2	.	TGTGCCAGCAGTTGGTCGGCTAACACCGGGGAGCTGTTTTTT	CASSWSANTGELFF
TRBV6-1	.	TRBJ1-1	.	TGTGCCAGCAGTGAACCGTTTCAGGGCACTGAAGCTTTCTTT	CASSEPFQGTEAFF
TRBV18	once	TRBJ1-2	.	TGTGCCAGCTCACCAGATCGGGACTATGGCTACACCTTC	CASSPDRDYGYTF
TRBV9	.	TRBJ2-2	.	TGTGCCAGCAGCCGGAGGGGGGCTTCCCTTGACACCGGGGAGCTGTTTTTT	CASSRRGASLDTGELFF
TRBV5-4	.	TRBJ2-6	.	TGTGCCACAGGGAGTGAGGGAACTGGGGCCAACGTCCTGACTTTC	CATGSEGTGANVLTF
TRBV6-1	.	TRBJ1-1	TRBD1	TGTGCCAGCAGAACAGGGGCAACGGTTTACACTGAAGCTTTCTTT	CASRTGATVYTEAFF
TRBV2	.	TRBJ2-5	TRBD2	TGTGCCAGCAGGGAATTAGCGGGGGCCGGAGAGACCCAGTACTTC	CASRELAGAGETQYF
TRBV2	.	TRBJ2-1	TRBD1	TGTGCCAGCAGTGAAGAGGGACAGGGGGGCAATGAGCAGTTCTTC	CASSEEGQGGNEQFF
TRBV6-4	.	TRBJ1-1	.	TGTGCCAGCAGAAACTCCAACCGAGACACTGAAGCTTTCTTT	CASRNSNRDTEAFF
TRBV9	large	TRBJ2-1	.	TGTGCCAGCAGCCCCCGCCCGGGGAGGTACAACCCCAGCAATGAGCAGTTCTTC	CASSPRPGRYNPSNEQFF
TRBV11-2	.	TRBJ2-5	.	TGTGCCAGCAGCTTAGAGCACAGCGCTGAGGAGACCCAGTACTTC	CASSLEHSAEETQYF
TRBV28	.	TRBJ2-2	.	TGTGCCAGCAGGGGGACTCTCAACACCGGGGAGCTGTTTTTT	CASRGTLNTGELFF